This entry lists 3 T cell receptor beta chains sequenced from one sample in a study of T-cell memory formation after mild COVID-19. MiXCR was run by TCRdb on the 5' RACE reads, yielding one entry per CDR3 protein. The data hold around 420,000 distinct CDR3 sequences, with about 24% observed a single time. What was sequenced was PBMCs or a T cell subset sorted from them (not recorded which). These receptors were obtained from an adult woman who had mild COVID-19 (a few samples of this study predate the infection). Cell type and time point are not known.

This clonotype was counted between two and nine times. The V call is TRBV24-1, the J call TRBJ2-1, with D maybe TRBD1 (6 bases). Germline values: CDR1 KGHDR, CDR2 SFDVKD. This CDR3 comprises 13 residues. V lost 3 bases to trimming and J lost 10 bases, with 12 bases between them. In DNA, the CDR3 is TGTGCCACCAGTGATCCGCTGAGGGGGGAGCAGTTCTTC. It codes for CATSDPLRGEQFF.

This clonotype was counted between two and nine times. The chain links TRBV7-6 to TRBJ2-5; TRBD1 is a possible D gene (7 bases). The V gene lost 4 bases and the J gene lost 5 bases, with 17 bases spanning the gap. The CDR3 runs 15 residues. Germline lookup yields CDR1 SGHVS and CDR2 FNYEAQ. Written as DNA, the CDR3 is TGTGCCAGCAGCTCCGCGACAGGGAGGACTGAGACCCAGTACTTC. Its protein is CASSSATGRTETQYF.

A few counts support this clonotype. This chain links TRBV5-1 with TRBJ1-1; no clear D. The CDR3 runs 14 residues. V lost 5 bases and J 1 base, leaving 12 bases between the germline ends. Germline CDR1 SGHRS, CDR2 YFSETQ. CDR3 sequence reads: CASRQILANTEAFF. CDR3 coding DNA: TGCGCCAGCAGGCAGATCCTTGCGAACACTGAAGCTTTCTTT.